The present entry profiles one TCR beta chain with its context. The antigen is undetermined. CDR3 size: 12 residues. V lost 2 bases to trimming and J lost 1 base, with 2 bases between them. Per germline, CDR1 LNHDA and CDR2 SQIVND (reference sequence). Time point of the sample: blood 2 weeks post-SBRT. The treatment is: 15 Gy SBRT to primary tumor, nephrectomy 4 weeks later. Blood was sampled at baseline, 2 weeks and 4 weeks after SBRT. The data derive from a study of radiation and T cells in renal cell carcinoma. Overall study context: Nephrectomy followed 15 Gy stereotactic body radiation by 4 weeks.

The repertoire was sequenced with immunoSEQ multiplex PCR; TCRdb's copy has only in-frame clones and lacks some. The sample lists some 120,000 clones; 85% to 90% were seen once. Whole-study results and caveats: From baseline, blood top tumor clonotypes peaked at 2 weeks post-radiation. No pretreatment tumor biopsies were available for baseline clonotypes.

The receptor's source is a woman in her seventies with renal cell carcinoma. V is TRBV19 and J is TRBJ1-1; D unresolved. The source was blood, collected from a patient whose treatment included radiotherapy and nephrectomy. Here the CDR3 reads CASSIRNTEAFF. The CDR3 DNA follows: TGTGCCAGTAGTATAAGGAACACTGAAGCTTTCTTT.